These 32 T cell receptor beta chains were all obtained from the same sample, sequenced in a study of vaccination effects on CD4 cells after COVID-19. Following a roughly 9-day culture, CD4+ T cells were purified. Everyone in the study got two shots of either the BNT162b2 or mRNA-1273 vaccine. Profiling relied on immunoSEQ multiplex PCR, and the TCRdb table lists in-frame clones only, not all of them. The repertoire holds 25,000 to 35,000 clones, just under 75% seen once, with approximately 15% in the top ten. Their antigen targets remain unknown. The material sequenced was CD4+ T cells from PBMCs cultured without peptide, taken after COVID-19 vaccination. The receptor source for this set is a human donor who received a COVID-19 vaccine.

The rearrangement joins TRBV6-4 to TRBJ1-3, with D unclear. Germline CDR1 is MRHNA and CDR2 is SNTAGT. The V end was cut by 11 bases, the J end by 0 bases, with 11 bases between. The length of the CDR3 is 13 residues. The CDR3 loop is CAPDGNSGNTIYF. CDR3 DNA sequence: TGTGCCCCGGACGGGAACTCTGGAAACACCATATATTTT.

J is TRBJ1-1 and V is TRBV3-1 (or the pseudogene TRBV3-2); perhaps TRBD1 as D (6 bases). This CDR3 spans 17 amino acids. V was shortened by 3 bases and J by 3 bases, with 20 bases between the two germline ends. Looked up from germline, CDR1 is LGHDT and CDR2 is YNNKEL (reference sequence). The DNA for the CDR3 is TGTGCCAGCAGCCAGCTAGGGAGGGGGGCCGCGTACACTGAAGCTTTCTTT. It codes for CASSQLGRGAAYTEAFF.

This chain joins TRBV7-2 and TRBJ1-3; D is ambiguous. Germline V gives CDR1 SGHTA, CDR2 FQGNSA. This CDR3 has 13 residues. The V gene lost 4 bases and the J gene lost 2 bases, with 6 bases spanning the gap. CDR3 sequence: CASSSLAGNTIYF. The CDR3 nucleotides are TGTGCCAGCAGCTCGCTCGCTGGAAACACCATATATTTT. The full variable domain, with the rest looked up from reference TRBV7-2 and TRBJ1-3, is GAGVSQSPSNKVTEKGKDVELRCDPISGHTALYWYRQSLGQGLEFLIYFQGNSAPDKSGLPSDRFSAERTGGSVSTLTIQRTQQEDSAVYLCASSSLAGNTIYFGEGSWLTVV.

This clone was observed once. The rearrangement joins TRBV18 to TRBJ1-2, with D unclear. Germline CDR1 KGHSH, CDR2 LQKENI. The CDR3 consists of 17 residues. V lost 2 bases to trimming and J lost 3 bases, with 19 bases between them. DNA for the CDR3: TGTGCCAGCTCACCAACAGTGAGGGAATCCCTTGACTATGGCTACACCTTC. This encodes CASSPTVRESLDYGYTF.

This chain links TRBV7-8 with TRBJ1-4; no reliable D call. Germline assignment: CDR1 SGHVS and CDR2 FQNEAQ. This CDR3 contains 13 residues. The ends were cut back, 11 bases at V and 3 bases at J, with 13 bases in the middle. CDR3 residues: CAGRVQPNEKLFF. DNA of the CDR3: TGTGCCGGACGCGTACAGCCTAATGAAAAACTGTTTTTT.

The V gene is TRBV18, the J gene TRBJ1-5; 9 nucleotides match TRBD1. The CDR3 covers 16 residues. The germline V gene encodes CDR1 KGHSH and CDR2 LQKENI. The V and J ends lost 1 base and 5 bases, in that order; junction bases with no gene match: 6. The CDR3 DNA is TGTGCCAGCTCACCACAGGGACAGGGCGCCTATCAGCCCCAGCATTTT. Encoded protein: CASSPQGQGAYQPQHF.

The J gene is TRBJ1-2, the V gene TRBV28; D gene uncertain. Per germline, CDR1 MDHEN and CDR2 SYDVKM. This CDR3 comprises 13 residues. V shed 8 bases and J shed 7 bases, with 17 bases lying between them. The CDR3 DNA sequence: TGTGCCAGCTCCCAAGGGAGGGTAGGTGGCTACACCTTC. Encoded protein: CASSQGRVGGYTF.

The rearrangement uses TRBV27 and TRBJ1-3; D is unclear. This CDR3 spans 15 amino acids. The ends were cut back, 0 bases at V and 0 bases at J, with 6 bases in the middle. CDR1 and CDR2 (germline): MNHEY, SMNVEV (reference sequence). The DNA of the CDR3 is TGTGCCAGCAGTTTATCGAGGAACTCTGGAAACACCATATATTTT. Translation: CASSLSRNSGNTIYF.

V usage is TRBV2 and J usage is TRBJ1-1; D unresolved. With 6 bases removed from V and 10 bases from J, the gap between germline ends came to 12 bases. This CDR3 comprises 11 residues. From germline, CDR1 is SNHLY and CDR2 FYNNEI. Written as DNA, the CDR3 is TGTGCCAGCAGACCCACCCTGGGAGCTTTCTTT. Translated, it gives CASRPTLGAFF. Filled out from reference TRBV2 and TRBJ1-1, the complete variable domain reads EPEVTQTPSHQVTQMGQEVILRCVPISNHLYFYWYRQILGQKVEFLVSFYNNEISEKSEIFDDQFSVERPDGSNFTLKIRSTKLEDSAMYFCASRPTLGAFFGQGTRLTVV.

The gene calls are TRBV11-1 and TRBJ2-1, with D perhaps assigned TRBD1 or TRBD2 (5 bases each). The ends were cut back, 1 base at V and 2 bases at J, with 12 bases in the middle. Germline V CDR1 and CDR2: SGHAT, FQDESV (reference sequence). CDR3 size: 16 residues. CDR3 coding DNA: TGTGCCAGCAGCTTAGGGCTCGGGGCCCCCTACAATGAGCAGTTCTTC. Translation gives CASSLGLGAPYNEQFF.

V is TRBV7-8 and J is TRBJ1-1; D call uncertain. CDR1 and CDR2 from the germline V gene are SGHVS and FQNEAQ. This CDR3 spans 13 amino acids. Trimming cost V 1 base and J 4 bases, with 7 bases left between them. In nucleotides, the CDR3 is TGTGCCAGCAGCTTAGAGGGTTTCACTGAAGCTTTCTTT. This gives the protein CASSLEGFTEAFF.

This clone is termed medium-sized. At the DNA level, this CDR3 is encoded by other sequences in the same sample as well. This sequence joins TRBV7-2 and TRBJ2-2; D call uncertain. Germline values: CDR1 SGHTA, CDR2 FQGNSA. The CDR3 runs 12 residues. The ends were cut back, 4 bases at V and 3 bases at J, with 3 bases in the middle. The CDR3 bases are TGTGCCAGCAGCTCGGACACCGGGGAGCTGTTTTTT. This translates into CASSSDTGELFF.

The chain links TRBV30 to TRBJ2-3; D unresolved. Trimming took 1 base from V and 2 from J, leaving 19 bases between them. Germline V gene sequence: CDR1 GTSNPN, CDR2 SVGIG (reference sequence). This CDR3 has 17 amino acids. CDR3 nucleotides: TGTGCCTGGAGTGCAATTAGGGTGGCCCCCATCACAGATACGCAGTATTTT. It translates to CAWSAIRVAPITDTQYF.

This clone has just one count. This chain links TRBV7-2 with TRBJ2-2; D is unresolved. There are 17 residues in the CDR3. The V gene's germline CDR1 is SGHTA and CDR2 FQGNSA. Trimming left V 6 bases short and J 0 bases short, with 17 bases between. CDR3 bases: TGTGCCAGCAGTCCCGGACCCCAGTTTACGAACACCGGGGAGCTGTTTTTT. This translates into CASSPGPQFTNTGELFF.

The chain uses TRBV5-6 and TRBJ1-5, with D possibly being TRBD1 (5 bases). This CDR3 is 16 amino acids long. Germline assignment: CDR1 SGHDT and CDR2 YYEEEE. The V end lost 4 bases, the J end lost 1 base, and 15 bases lay between the germline ends. CDR3 DNA sequence: TGTGCCAGCAGCCCTGGAACGGGGACGAGCAATCAGCCCCAGCATTTT. This codes for CASSPGTGTSNQPQHF.

V is TRBV4-1 and J is TRBJ2-3, with 11 bases that match TRBD1. Germline lookup yields CDR1 MGHRA and CDR2 YSYEKL. The trim removed 5 bases at V and 5 bases at J, leaving 12 bases unmatched. This CDR3 region has 17 residues. In DNA, the CDR3 is TGCGCCAGCAGCGGTCGAAGGGGACAGGGGGGTGGAGATACGCAGTATTTT. Translation: CASSGRRGQGGGDTQYF.

The V and J genes are TRBV5-6 and TRBJ2-1; 9 nucleotides align to TRBD1. The germline V gene has CDR1 SGHDT and CDR2 YYEEEE. This CDR3 region has 15 residues. Trimming removed 3 bases from V and 0 bases from J; junction bases left unmatched: 1. CDR3 sequence: CASSSGQGSYNEQFF. Written as DNA, the CDR3 is TGTGCCAGCAGCTCGGGACAGGGCTCCTACAATGAGCAGTTCTTC.

The chain uses TRBV30 and TRBJ2-5; no firm D call. CDR1 is GTSNPN and CDR2 is SVGIG in the germline V gene (reference sequence). The CDR3 is 11 residues long. The V end lost 7 bases, the J end lost 4 bases, and 10 bases lay between the germline ends. CDR3 DNA: TGTGCCTCAGGACCGGGAGAGACCCAGTACTTC. Translation: CASGPGETQYF. The full variable domain, its missing parts supplied by reference TRBV30 and TRBJ2-5, is SQTIHQWPATLVQPVGSPLSLECTVEGTSNPNLYWYRQAAGRGLQLLFYSVGIGQISSEVPQNLSASRPQDRQFILSSKKLLLSDSGFYLCASGPGETQYFGPGTRLLVL.

This clone occurred a few times. The V call is TRBV5-1, the J call TRBJ1-2, with no clear D. This CDR3 has 13 residues. V was cut by 0 bases and J by 8 bases, with 11 bases left in between. Germline CDR1 reads SGHRS; CDR2 reads YFSETQ. The CDR3 loop reads CASSLGDWPGYTF. In DNA form, the CDR3 reads TGCGCCAGCAGCTTGGGAGACTGGCCAGGCTACACCTTC. The complete variable domain, with remaining parts taken from reference TRBV5-1 and TRBJ1-2, reads KAGVTQTPRYLIKTRGQQVTLSCSPISGHRSVSWYQQTPGQGLQFLFEYFSETQRNKGNFPGRFSGRQFSNSRSEMNVSTLELGDSALYLCASSLGDWPGYTFGSGTRLTVV.

The chain links TRBV19 to TRBJ2-3; 12 nucleotides agree with TRBD2. Per the germline V gene, CDR1 is LNHDA and CDR2 is SQIVND (reference sequence). The CDR3 runs to 18 residues. The junction had 10 bases not matched to a gene; V was cut back by 1 base and J by 5 bases. The CDR3 spells CASSIGRTSGAYIDTQYF. CDR3 in DNA: TGTGCCAGTAGTATAGGACGGACTAGCGGGGCGTATATAGATACGCAGTATTTT.

The chain joins TRBV6-2 or TRBV6-3 to TRBJ2-1; tentatively, D is TRBD2 (7 bases). The CDR3 covers 14 residues. V was trimmed by 1 base and J by 10 bases, leaving 14 bases between them. Per the germline V gene, CDR1 is MNHEY and CDR2 is SVGEGT. CDR3 coding DNA: TGTGCCAGCAGTTACTTACGGGGGGCAGGGGAGCAGTTCTTC. Translated, it gives CASSYLRGAGEQFF.

The V and J genes are TRBV2 and TRBJ2-3, with 8 positions matching TRBD2. The CDR3 has 13 amino acids. Trimming cost V 4 bases and J 8 bases; bases outside gene matches: 5. Germline CDR1 SNHLY, CDR2 FYNNEI. The CDR3 nucleotides are TGTGCCAGCAGTGGGGCGGGGGGCACTACGCAGTATTTT. Amino acids: CASSGAGGTTQYF.

The rearrangement links TRBV5-6 to TRBJ2-7, with D hard to call. V was clipped by 1 base and J by 6 bases, with 11 bases between them. The CDR3 totals 13 residues. Looked up from germline, CDR1 is SGHDT and CDR2 is YYEEEE. Here the CDR3 DNA reads TGTGCCAGCAGCTTGCGGCAGTTTAGCGAGCAGTACTTC. This gives the protein CASSLRQFSEQYF.

This clone came up a few times. The chain carries TRBV5-1 and TRBJ2-7, with 16 bases matching TRBD2. The CDR3 extends over 18 amino acids. The V gene's germline CDR1 is SGHRS and CDR2 YFSETQ. With 3 bases clipped from V and 1 base from J, the junction kept 7 bases outside the gene matches. Written as DNA, the CDR3 is TGCGCCAGCAGCTCGGCGGGGACTAGCGGGAGGGGATCCTACGAGCAGTACTTC. Protein product: CASSSAGTSGRGSYEQYF.

The chain is built from TRBV20-1 and TRBJ2-3; unclear D gene. V lost 6 bases and J lost 6, with 10 bases in between. The CDR3 extends over 11 amino acids. CDR1 is DFQATT and CDR2 is SNEGSKA in the germline V gene (reference sequence). The CDR3 DNA reads TGCAGTGCGGCAGAATCCGATACGCAGTATTTT. This translates into CSAAESDTQYF.

This clone was observed a few times. The V gene is TRBV15, the J gene TRBJ1-6; 7 nucleotides line up with TRBD1. Trimming at V came to 0 bases and at J to 7 bases, leaving 12 bases not matched to a gene. The germline V gene encodes CDR1 LNHNV and CDR2 YYDKDF (reference sequence). The CDR3 covers 18 residues. The CDR3: CATSRDPLNRGRNSPLHF. The CDR3 nucleotides are TGTGCCACCAGCAGAGATCCCCTTAACAGGGGCCGAAATTCACCCCTCCACTTT.

The chain combines TRBV20-1 with TRBJ2-1, with TRBD2 as a possible D gene (5 bases). Germline V gene data show CDR1 as DFQATT and CDR2 as SNEGSKA (reference sequence). The CDR3 has 13 residues. Trimming removed 3 bases from V and 6 bases from J, with 12 bases in between. This CDR3 reads CSASRARGNEQFF. CDR3 DNA: TGCAGTGCTAGTCGGGCCCGGGGCAATGAGCAGTTCTTC.

V gene TRBV4-2 combines with J gene TRBJ2-2, with a possible D match to TRBD2 (5 bases). This CDR3 has 17 amino acids. Per the germline V gene, CDR1 is LGHNA and CDR2 is YNFKEQ. Trimming removed 4 bases from V and 5 bases from J, with 20 bases in between. CDR3 DNA sequence: TGTGCCAGCAGCCTCGGATTTGGGGAAGGAGGAACCGGGGAGCTGTTTTTT. It specifies CASSLGFGEGGTGELFF.

The chain joins TRBV18 to TRBJ2-7; possible D gene TRBD2, 5 bases. The CDR3 is made up of 15 amino acids. Trimming cost V 0 bases and J 7 bases, with 16 bases left between them. The germline V gene has CDR1 KGHSH and CDR2 LQKENI. CDR3 protein: CASSPPVRLTGEQYF. The CDR3 region has the DNA TGTGCCAGCTCACCACCGGTAAGGCTGACGGGGGAGCAGTACTTC.

The chain links TRBV18 to TRBJ1-1; D remains unclear. Trimming shortened V by 5 bases and J by 0 bases, and 7 bases separated the two germline ends. The CDR3 is 13 amino acids. Germline V gene lookup returns CDR1 KGHSH and CDR2 LQKENI. This chain's CDR3 is CASSTALNTEAFF. In DNA form, the CDR3 reads TGTGCCAGCTCAACCGCCCTGAACACTGAAGCTTTCTTT.

This rearrangement joins TRBV19 to TRBJ2-7; 9 bases match TRBD1. CDR3 length: 14 amino acids. After removal of 4 bases from V and 6 bases from J, the junction contained 7 bases not matched to a gene. CDR1 is LNHDA and CDR2 is SQIVND in the germline V gene (reference sequence). CDR3 amino acids: CASSSPGQGPEQYF. The CDR3, as DNA: TGTGCCAGTAGTAGCCCGGGACAGGGTCCCGAGCAGTACTTC.

The sample holds a few counts of this clone. J is TRBJ2-6 and V is TRBV5-5; no reliable D call. The germline V gene has CDR1 SGHKS and CDR2 YYEKEE (reference sequence). The V end was cut by 1 base, the J end by 1 base, with 9 bases between. The CDR3 runs to 16 residues. The CDR3 region is CASSLRFGSGANVLTF. The CDR3 nucleotides read TGTGCCAGCAGCTTGAGGTTCGGGTCTGGGGCCAACGTCCTGACTTTC. The whole variable domain, filled in from reference TRBV5-5 and TRBJ2-6, reads DAGVTQSPTHLIKTRGQQVTLRCSPISGHKSVSWYQQVLGQGPQFIFQYYEKEERGRGNFPDRFSARQFPNYSSELNVNALLLGDSALYLCASSLRFGSGANVLTFGAGSRLTVL.